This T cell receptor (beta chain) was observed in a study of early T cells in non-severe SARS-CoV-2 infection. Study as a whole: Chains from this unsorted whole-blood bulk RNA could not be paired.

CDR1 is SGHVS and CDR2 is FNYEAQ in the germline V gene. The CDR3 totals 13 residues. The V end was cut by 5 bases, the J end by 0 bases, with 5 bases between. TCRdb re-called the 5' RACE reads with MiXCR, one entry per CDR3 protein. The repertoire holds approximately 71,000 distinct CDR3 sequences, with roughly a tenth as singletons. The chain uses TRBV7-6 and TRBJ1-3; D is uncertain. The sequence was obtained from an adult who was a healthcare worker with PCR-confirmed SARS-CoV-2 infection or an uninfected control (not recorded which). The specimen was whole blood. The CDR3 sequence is CASSRTSGNTIYF. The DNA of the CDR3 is TGTGCCAGCAGCCGTACCTCTGGAAACACCATATATTTT. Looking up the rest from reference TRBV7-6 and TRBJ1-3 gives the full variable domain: GAGVSQSPRYKVTKRGQDVALRCDPISGHVSLYWYRQALGQGPEFLTYFNYEAQQDKSGLPNDRFSAERPEGSISTLTIQRTEQRDSAMYRCASSRTSGNTIYFGEGSWLTVV.